Listed below are T cell receptor beta chains from one sample, sequenced in a study of lymphopenia after photon versus proton radiotherapy. Sequencing was performed with immunoSEQ multiplex PCR; in TCRdb, only in-frame clones are kept and a portion is missing. The sample yields fewer than 20,000 clones, roughly nine tenths seen once. The sequences come from peripheral blood, collected from a patient treated with photon-based radiotherapy. Receptors were obtained from a woman between 40 and 50 years old with cholangiocarcinoma. Both conserved end residues are part of each CDR3. The D gene is left open where the match is weak. Clone size is not always given. Where it is, it says once, few, many or a class for expanded clones.

d_call j_call clone_size v_call cdr3_aa cdr3_nt
TRBD2 TRBJ2-1 . TRBV5-4 CASSLASGISYNEQFF TGTGCCAGCAGCTTAGCTAGCGGCATATCCTACAATGAGCAGTTCTTC
. TRBJ1-1 . TRBV6-1 CASRVSGPTEAFF TGTGCCAGCAGAGTTTCAGGGCCCACTGAAGCTTTCTTT
TRBD2 TRBJ2-7 few TRBV9 CASSASGGNEQYF TGTGCCAGCAGCGCGAGCGGGGGGAACGAGCAGTACTTC
TRBD1 TRBJ1-4 . TRBV5-1 CASSLWGQGDEKLFF TGCGCCAGCAGCTTGTGGGGACAGGGGGACGAAAAACTGTTTTTT
. TRBJ2-3 . TRBV5-4 CASSPRSSTDTQYF TGTGCCAGCAGCCCACGGAGTAGCACAGATACGCAGTATTTT
. TRBJ2-2 . TRBV6-5 CASSYSRSKSGELFF TGTGCCAGCAGTTACTCGCGATCGAAATCGGGGGAGCTGTTTTTT
TRBD2 TRBJ2-2 . TRBV27 CASCRLAGSGGELFF TGTGCCAGCTGTAGACTAGCGGGATCCGGCGGGGAGCTGTTTTTT
. TRBJ2-1 . TRBV11-2 CASSPLFRGLNEQFF TGTGCCAGCAGCCCCCTCTTCCGAGGGTTGAATGAGCAGTTCTTC
. TRBJ1-1 . TRBV28 CASSFNTEAFF TGTGCCAGCAGTTTCAACACTGAAGCTTTCTTT
. TRBJ2-1 . TRBV29-1 CSAQGARNYNEQFF TGCAGCGCCCAGGGAGCCAGGAACTACAATGAGCAGTTCTTC
TRBD1 TRBJ2-7 . TRBV19 CASSTRMDRDYEQYF TGTGCCAGTAGTACCCGAATGGACAGGGACTACGAGCAGTACTTC
. TRBJ2-7 once TRBV6-1 CASGRGRDYEQYF TGTGCCAGCGGTCGAGGCAGGGACTACGAGCAGTACTTC
. TRBJ1-6 once TRBV18 CASSIQGLPSPLHF TGTGCCAGCTCAATACAGGGTTTGCCATCACCCCTCCACTTT
. TRBJ1-2 . TRBV6-5 CASRIEGGTQTYTF TGTGCCAGCAGAATCGAAGGGGGGACTCAAACATACACCTTC
. TRBJ1-1 . TRBV30 CAWRGQLAAEAFF TGTGCCTGGAGGGGTCAGTTGGCGGCTGAAGCTTTCTTT
. TRBJ1-3 once TRBV10-3 CASLGGASGNTIYF TGTGCCTCCCTAGGCGGGGCCTCTGGAAACACCATATATTTT
TRBD2 TRBJ2-7 . TRBV30 CAWSPWASGSHEQYF TGTGCCTGGAGTCCCTGGGCTAGCGGGTCCCACGAGCAGTACTTC
TRBD1 TRBJ1-1 . TRBV18 CASSPLDRGLVGTEAFF TGTGCCAGCTCACCACTTGACAGGGGGCTAGTTGGCACTGAAGCTTTCTTT
. TRBJ2-1 . TRBV13 CASSSAYNEQFF TGTGCCAGCAGCTCAGCCTACAATGAGCAGTTCTTC
. TRBJ1-3 . TRBV9 CASSRVGERDTIYF TGTGCCAGCAGTAGAGTGGGGGAGAGAGACACCATATATTTT
. TRBJ2-7 . TRBV2 CASSEALSGRGEQYF TGTGCCAGCAGTGAAGCGCTCTCGGGGAGAGGCGAGCAGTACTTC
. TRBJ1-3 few TRBV5-1 CASSLGRTEARNTIYF TGCGCCAGCAGCTTGGGAAGGACAGAAGCGCGAAACACCATATATTTT
. TRBJ1-1 once TRBV15 CATSMSLGVTEAFF TGTGCCACCAGCATGTCTTTGGGGGTCACTGAAGCTTTCTTT
TRBD2 TRBJ2-7 few TRBV28 CASSGGAGRVREQYF TGTGCCAGCAGCGGCGGGGCAGGGAGGGTGAGGGAGCAGTACTTC
TRBD2 TRBJ2-3 . TRBV5-1 CASSITSGMSTDTQYF TGCGCCAGCAGCATCACTAGCGGGATGAGCACAGATACGCAGTATTTT
. TRBJ2-7 . TRBV7-2 CASSRTGYEQYF TGTGCCAGCAGCAGGACTGGCTACGAGCAGTACTTC
TRBD2 TRBJ2-3 . TRBV19 CASRTSGGTDTQYF TGTGCCAGTAGGACTAGCGGGGGCACAGATACGCAGTATTTT
TRBD1 TRBJ2-2 . TRBV2 CALRQGEAGELFF TGTGCCCTGCGACAGGGGGAGGCCGGGGAGCTGTTTTTT